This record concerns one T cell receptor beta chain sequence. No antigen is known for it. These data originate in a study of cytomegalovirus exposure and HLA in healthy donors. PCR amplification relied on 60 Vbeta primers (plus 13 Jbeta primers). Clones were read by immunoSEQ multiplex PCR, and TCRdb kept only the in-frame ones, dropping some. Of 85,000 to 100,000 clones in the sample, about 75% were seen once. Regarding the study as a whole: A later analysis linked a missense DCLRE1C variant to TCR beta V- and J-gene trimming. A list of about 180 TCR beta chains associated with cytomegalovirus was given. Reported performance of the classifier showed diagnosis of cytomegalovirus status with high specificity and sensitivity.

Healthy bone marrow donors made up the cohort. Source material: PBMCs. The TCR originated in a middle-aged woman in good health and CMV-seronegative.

The CDR3 DNA reads as TGTGCCAGCAGCCGAAGACAGGGGGCTAACTATGGCTACACCTTC. This codes for CASSRRQGANYGYTF. The rearrangement joins TRBV27 to TRBJ1-2, with 9 positions matching TRBD1. CDR3 length: 15 amino acids. Germline V CDR1 and CDR2: MNHEY, SMNVEV (reference sequence). Trimming cost V 6 bases and J 0 bases; bases outside gene matches: 5.